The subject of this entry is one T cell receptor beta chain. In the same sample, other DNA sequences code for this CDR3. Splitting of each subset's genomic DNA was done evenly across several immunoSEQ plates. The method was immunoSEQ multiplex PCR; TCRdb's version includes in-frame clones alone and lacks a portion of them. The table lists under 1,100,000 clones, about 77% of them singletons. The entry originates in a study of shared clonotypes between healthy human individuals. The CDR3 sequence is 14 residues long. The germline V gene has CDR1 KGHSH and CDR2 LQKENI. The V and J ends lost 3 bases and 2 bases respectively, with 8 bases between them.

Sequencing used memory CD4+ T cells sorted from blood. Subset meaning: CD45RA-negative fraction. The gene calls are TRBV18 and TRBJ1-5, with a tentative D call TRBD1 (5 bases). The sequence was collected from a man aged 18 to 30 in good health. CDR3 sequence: CASSPGDGNQPQHF. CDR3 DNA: TGTGCCAGCTCACCCGGGGACGGCAATCAGCCCCAGCATTTT. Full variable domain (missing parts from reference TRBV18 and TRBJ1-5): NAGVMQNPRHLVRRRGQEARLRCSPMKGHSHVYWYRQLPEEGLKFMVYLQKENIIDESGMPKERFSAEFPKEGPSILRIQQVVRGDSAAYFCASSPGDGNQPQHFGDGTRLSIL.